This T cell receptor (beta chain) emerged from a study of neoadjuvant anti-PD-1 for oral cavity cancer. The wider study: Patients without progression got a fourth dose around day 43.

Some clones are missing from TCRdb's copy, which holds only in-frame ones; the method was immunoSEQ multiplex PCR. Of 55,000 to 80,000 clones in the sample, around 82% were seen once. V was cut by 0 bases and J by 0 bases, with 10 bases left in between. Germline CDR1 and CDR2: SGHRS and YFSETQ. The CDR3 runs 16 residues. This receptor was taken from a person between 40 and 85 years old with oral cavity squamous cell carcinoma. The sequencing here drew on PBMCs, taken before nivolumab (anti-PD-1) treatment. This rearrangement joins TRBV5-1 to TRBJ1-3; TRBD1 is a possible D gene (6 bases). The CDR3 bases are TGCGCCAGCAGCTTGGGGGACACCAACTCTGGAAACACCATATATTTT. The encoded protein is CASSLGDTNSGNTIYF. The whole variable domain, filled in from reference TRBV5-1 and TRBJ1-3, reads KAGVTQTPRYLIKTRGQQVTLSCSPISGHRSVSWYQQTPGQGLQFLFEYFSETQRNKGNFPGRFSGRQFSNSRSEMNVSTLELGDSALYLCASSLGDTNSGNTIYFGEGSWLTVV.